This record concerns one T cell receptor (beta chain) sequence. Its antigen is undetermined. The source of the sample is a study of shared clonotypes between healthy human individuals. The assay used deep level. This table comes from immunoSEQ multiplex PCR, and its TCRdb copy is limited to in-frame clones, with some not included. The data contain more than 2 million clones, about 95% of them singletons. The naive CD8 fraction comprised CD45RO-negative cells positively selected for CCR7 and excluded terminally differentiated effector memory CD45RA+ cells. Germline assignment: CDR1 SGHVS and CDR2 FQNEAQ. The V gene lost 0 bases and the J gene lost 6 bases, with 11 bases spanning the gap. This CDR3 comprises 15 residues. Regarding the study as a whole: Expectations were that clonotype sharing among donors would be affected by sequencing depth. The study drew on few donors, limiting represented genetic and exposure-history diversity.

V and J are TRBV7-8 and TRBJ2-2; D not certain. The TCR originated in a man younger than 35 in good health. Material for sequencing was naive CD8+ T cells sorted from blood. CDR3: CASSLARLLPGELFF. The CDR3 nucleotides read TGTGCCAGCAGCTTAGCCCGTCTACTCCCCGGGGAGCTGTTTTTT.